These 17 T cell receptor beta chains were sequenced from one sample in a study of T cells expressing NK-cell markers. With the 5' RACE reads reprocessed, TCRdb shows one record per CDR3 protein and no DNA. The table for this sample gives approximately 550,000 distinct CDR3 sequences. Sequenced sample: blood T cells: a sorted CD56 or NKG2C T cell subset, CD4+ or CD8+ T cells, or bulk PBMC T cells (not recorded which). The source of these receptors is a man between 18 and 35 years old in good health.

The rearrangement uses TRBV7-8 and TRBJ1-6; TCRdb gives TRBD1 as the D gene, but with no DNA this cannot be confirmed. CDR3 length equals 14 residues. Germline-derived CDR1 and CDR2 are SGHVS and FQNEAQ. The CDR3 sequence: CASSRDRLNSPLHF.

This rearrangement joins TRBV29-1 to TRBJ2-1; TCRdb calls TRBD1, which cannot be checked without DNA. This CDR3 is built from 13 residues. CDR1 and CDR2 from the germline V gene are SQVTM and ANQGSEA. The CDR3 is CSVVTGATYEQFF.

The V call is TRBV18, the J call TRBJ2-1. Germline CDR1 KGHSH, CDR2 LQKENI. The CDR3 runs 15 residues. CDR3 region: CASSPNLGSYNEQFF.

The chain couples TRBV12-5 to TRBJ1-3. Germline values: CDR1 LGHNT, CDR2 FRNRAP. The CDR3 runs to 15 residues. CDR3 amino acids: CASGLVPYSGNTIYF.

The chain has TRBV29-1 and TRBJ1-5; TCRdb proposes TRBD1, but this gene call is untestable without DNA. The V gene's germline CDR1 is SQVTM and CDR2 ANQGSEA. This CDR3 is 15 amino acids long. CDR3 in amino acids: CSASAGTGVNQPQHF.

The chain carries TRBV6-5 and TRBJ1-6; TCRdb gives TRBD1 as the D gene, but with no DNA this cannot be confirmed. The CDR3 covers 15 residues. CDR1 is MNHEY and CDR2 is SVGAGI in the germline V gene. The CDR3 sequence: CASRYTGGGDSPLHF.

The chain employs TRBV28 and TRBJ2-5; TCRdb reports TRBD1, a call that lacks DNA to check it against. This CDR3 region has 14 residues. From germline, CDR1 is MDHEN and CDR2 SYDVKM. This chain's CDR3 is CASSLSTGVRTQYF.

V is TRBV19 and J is TRBJ2-1; lacking DNA, the TRBD2 call made by TCRdb goes unchecked. Germline assignment: CDR1 LNHDA and CDR2 SQIVND (reference sequence). This CDR3 comprises 17 residues. The CDR3 sequence: CASSLRRTSGRRDEQFF.

The rearrangement links TRBV7-9 to TRBJ2-2; TCRdb calls TRBD1, which cannot be checked without DNA. This CDR3 comprises 15 residues. Per germline, CDR1 SEHNR and CDR2 FQNEAQ (reference sequence). The CDR3 reads CASSKQGVWSGELFF.

The chain combines TRBV4-3 with TRBJ1-1; TCRdb's D call of TRBD1 is untestable without DNA. The CDR3 is 12 amino acids. The germline V gene encodes CDR1 LGHNA and CDR2 YSLEER. This chain's CDR3 is CASSQTGREAFF.

The chain is built from TRBV20-1 and TRBJ2-4; the TCRdb call, TRBD1, lacks DNA for checking. The CDR3 has 15 amino acids. Germline V gene sequence: CDR1 DFQATT, CDR2 SNEGSKA (reference sequence). CDR3 region: CSAYAGTGFLDIQYF.

The chain combines TRBV24-1 with TRBJ2-7; the D call from TCRdb, TRBD1, cannot be confirmed without DNA. This CDR3 region has 13 residues. CDR1 KGHDR and CDR2 SFDVKD come from the germline V gene. This CDR3 is CATSDQDRDEQYF.

The chain joins TRBV5-5 to TRBJ2-1; the TCRdb D gene call, TRBD2, has no DNA to confirm it. There are 16 residues in the CDR3. The germline CDR1 and CDR2 sequences are SGHKS and YYEKEE (reference sequence). The CDR3 loop reads CASSLKLAYSYNEQFF.

The CDR3: CSARDTLAGGKGFIPKETQYF. The chain has TRBV20-1 and TRBJ2-5; as DNA is missing, the TRBD2 call by TCRdb cannot be tested. This CDR3 is 21 amino acids long. The germline V gene encodes CDR1 DFQATT and CDR2 SNEGSKA (reference sequence).

CDR3 amino acids: CATSGPSFSIYNEQFF. The V gene is TRBV24-1, the J gene TRBJ2-1. From germline, CDR1 is KGHDR and CDR2 SFDVKD. This CDR3 contains 16 residues.

This chain uses TRBV27 with TRBJ2-3; there is no DNA to check the TCRdb D call of TRBD2. The V gene's germline CDR1 is MNHEY and CDR2 SMNVEV (reference sequence). This CDR3 comprises 14 residues. CDR3 sequence: CASSLSTGGITQYF.

The chain recombines TRBV7-9 with TRBJ2-1; the D call from TCRdb, TRBD1, cannot be confirmed without DNA. Germline loops: CDR1 SEHNR, CDR2 FQNEAQ (reference sequence). This CDR3 contains 16 residues. CDR3 sequence: CASSSIGGASYNEQFF.